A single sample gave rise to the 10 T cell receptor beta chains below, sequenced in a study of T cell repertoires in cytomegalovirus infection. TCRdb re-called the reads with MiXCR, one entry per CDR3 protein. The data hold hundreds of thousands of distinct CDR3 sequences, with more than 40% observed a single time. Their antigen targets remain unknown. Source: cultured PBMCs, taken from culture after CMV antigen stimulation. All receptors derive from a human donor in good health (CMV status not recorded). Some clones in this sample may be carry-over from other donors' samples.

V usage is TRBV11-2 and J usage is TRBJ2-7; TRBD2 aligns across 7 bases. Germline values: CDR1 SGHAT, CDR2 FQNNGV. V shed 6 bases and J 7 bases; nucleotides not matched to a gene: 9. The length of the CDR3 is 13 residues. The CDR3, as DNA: TGTGCCAGCAGGAGGGCGGGAGTGCAGGAGCAGTACTTC. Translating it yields CASRRAGVQEQYF.

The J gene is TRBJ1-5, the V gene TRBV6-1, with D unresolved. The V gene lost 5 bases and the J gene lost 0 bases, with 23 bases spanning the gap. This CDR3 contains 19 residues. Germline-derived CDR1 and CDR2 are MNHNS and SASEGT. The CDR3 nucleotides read TGTGCCAGCAGTTTACTATTAAGGGCCCATATCCCTAGCAATCAGCCCCAGCATTTT. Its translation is CASSLLLRAHIPSNQPQHF.

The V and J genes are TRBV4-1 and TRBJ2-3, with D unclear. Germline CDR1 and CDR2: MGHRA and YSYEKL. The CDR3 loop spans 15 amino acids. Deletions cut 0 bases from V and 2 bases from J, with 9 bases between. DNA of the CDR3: TGCGCCAGCAGCCAAGAAGAAACAGTCACAGATACGCAGTATTTT. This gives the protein CASSQEETVTDTQYF.

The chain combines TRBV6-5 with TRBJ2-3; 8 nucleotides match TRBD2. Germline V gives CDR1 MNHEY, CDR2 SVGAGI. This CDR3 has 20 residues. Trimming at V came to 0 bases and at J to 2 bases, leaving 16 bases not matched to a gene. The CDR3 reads CASSYSRGALRDPHTDTQYF. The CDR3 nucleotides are TGTGCCAGCAGTTACTCGCGGGGGGCTCTCCGGGACCCACACACAGATACGCAGTATTTT.

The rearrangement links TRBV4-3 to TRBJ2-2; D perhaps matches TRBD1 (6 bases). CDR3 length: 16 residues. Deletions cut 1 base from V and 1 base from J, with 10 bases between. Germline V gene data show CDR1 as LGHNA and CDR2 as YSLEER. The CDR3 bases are TGCGCCAGCAGCCAAGTAGGCAGGGGGAACACCGGGGAGCTGTTTTTT. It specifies CASSQVGRGNTGELFF.

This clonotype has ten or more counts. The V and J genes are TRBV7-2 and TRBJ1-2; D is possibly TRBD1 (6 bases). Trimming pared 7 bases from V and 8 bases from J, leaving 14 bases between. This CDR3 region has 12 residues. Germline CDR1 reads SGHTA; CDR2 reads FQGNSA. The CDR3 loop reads CASTIQGGGYTF. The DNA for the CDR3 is TGTGCCAGCACCATACAGGGAGGCGGCTACACCTTC.

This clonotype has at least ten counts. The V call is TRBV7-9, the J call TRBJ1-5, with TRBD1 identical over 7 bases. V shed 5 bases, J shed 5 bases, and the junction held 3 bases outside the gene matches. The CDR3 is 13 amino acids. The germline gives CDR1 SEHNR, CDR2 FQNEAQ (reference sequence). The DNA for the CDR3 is TGTGCCAGCAGCCCTCAGGGGGATCAGCCCCAGCATTTT. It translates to CASSPQGDQPQHF.

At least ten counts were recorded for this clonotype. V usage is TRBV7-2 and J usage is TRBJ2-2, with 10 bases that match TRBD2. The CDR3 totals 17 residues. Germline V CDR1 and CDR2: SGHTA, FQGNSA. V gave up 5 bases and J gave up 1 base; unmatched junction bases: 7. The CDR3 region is CASSARLAGLNTGELFF. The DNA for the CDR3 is TGTGCCAGCAGCGCACGACTAGCGGGTCTGAACACCGGGGAGCTGTTTTTT.

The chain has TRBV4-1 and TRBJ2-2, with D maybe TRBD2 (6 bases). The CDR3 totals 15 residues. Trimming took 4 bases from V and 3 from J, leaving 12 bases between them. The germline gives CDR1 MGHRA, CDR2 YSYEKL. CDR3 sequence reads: CASSRTSQYTGELFF. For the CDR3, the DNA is TGCGCCAGCAGCCGTACTAGCCAGTACACCGGGGAGCTGTTTTTT.

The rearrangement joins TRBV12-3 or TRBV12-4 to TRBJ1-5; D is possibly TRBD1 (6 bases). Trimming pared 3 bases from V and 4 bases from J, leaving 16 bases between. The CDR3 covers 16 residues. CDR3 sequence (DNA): TGTGCCAGCAGTTTTACGGACAGACCCCTTAATCAGCCCCAGCATTTT. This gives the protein CASSFTDRPLNQPQHF.